One sample yielded the 16 T cell receptor beta chains listed below, sequenced in a study of cytomegalovirus exposure and HLA in healthy donors. The PCR ran on 60 Vbeta and 13 Jbeta primers. TCRdb keeps only in-frame clones here, not all; method: immunoSEQ multiplex PCR. The repertoire consists of roughly 100,000 clones, with under 80% occurring once and the leading ten covering roughly 6%. Sequencing was performed on PBMCs. Source of these receptors: a woman aged 45-65 years in good health and CMV-seropositive.

The chain combines TRBV5-1 with TRBJ2-2; 9 bases are a match to TRBD1. Trimming removed 4 bases from V and 5 bases from J; junction bases left unmatched: 6. The CDR3 has 15 amino acids. Germline CDR1 and CDR2: SGHRS and YFSETQ. CDR3 protein: CASSAGQGRTGELFF. CDR3 sequence (DNA): TGCGCCAGCAGCGCCGGACAGGGGAGGACCGGGGAGCTGTTTTTT.

This clone appeared once. The chain carries TRBV7-2 and TRBJ2-5; D might be TRBD2 (7 bases). V lost 3 bases, J lost 5 bases, and 13 bases lay in between. This CDR3 is 14 amino acids long. Germline CDR1 reads SGHTA; CDR2 reads FQGNSA. The CDR3, as DNA: TGTGCCAGCAGCTTGGGGGGGCCCAAGGAGACCCAGTACTTC. Encoded protein: CASSLGGPKETQYF. Filled out from reference TRBV7-2 and TRBJ2-5, the complete variable domain reads GAGVSQSPSNKVTEKGKDVELRCDPISGHTALYWYRQSLGQGLEFLIYFQGNSAPDKSGLPSDRFSAERTGGSVSTLTIQRTQQEDSAVYLCASSLGGPKETQYFGPGTRLLVL.

This chain joins TRBV15 and TRBJ1-2, with D perhaps TRBD1 (5 bases). CDR3 length equals 15 residues. Germline V lookup: CDR1 LNHNV, CDR2 YYDKDF (reference sequence). Trimming shortened V by 2 bases and J by 12 bases, and 22 bases separated the two germline ends. The CDR3 region is CATSRSPAGGDVNTF. The CDR3, as DNA: TGTGCCACCAGCAGATCCCCGGCGGGGGGGGATGTCAACACCTTC.

The V and J genes are TRBV7-2 and TRBJ1-3, with 11 bases matching TRBD1. The V segment lost 4 bases and the J segment 2 bases; nucleotides outside the gene matches: 7. The V gene's germline CDR1 is SGHTA and CDR2 FQGNSA. This CDR3 contains 17 residues. Here the CDR3 DNA reads TGTGCCAGCAGCTCAGGACAGGGGGCAGTTGCTGGAAACACCATATATTTT. The encoded protein is CASSSGQGAVAGNTIYF.

A few counts support this clone. This chain uses TRBV6-6 with TRBJ1-1; 8 bases are shared with TRBD1. Losses at the gene ends were 5 bases for V and 1 base for J; bases not matched to a gene: 6. Germline CDR1 MNHNY, CDR2 SVGAGI (reference sequence). The CDR3 has 15 residues. The CDR3 nucleotides read TGTGCCAGCAGTCTGGACAGGGCATCGAACACTGAAGCTTTCTTT. It codes for CASSLDRASNTEAFF.

This clone was found once. V gene TRBV5-1 combines with J gene TRBJ2-5; TRBD1 agrees at 12 bases. The CDR3 sequence is 14 residues long. Trimming took 4 bases from V and 9 from J; bases not matched to a gene: 7. Germline CDR1 is SGHRS and CDR2 is YFSETQ. The CDR3 is CASSKGQGAEAQYF. In DNA form, the CDR3 reads TGCGCCAGCAGCAAGGGACAGGGGGCCGAGGCCCAGTACTTC.

CDR3 sequence: CASSLARGDTQYF. CDR3 nucleotide sequence: TGTGCCAGCAGCTTGGCCAGGGGGGATACGCAGTATTTT. This chain connects TRBV5-6 to TRBJ2-3; 7 positions agree with TRBD1. The CDR3 is 13 residues long. Germline loops: CDR1 SGHDT, CDR2 YYEEEE. Trimming at V came to 0 bases and at J to 6 bases, leaving 1 base not matched to a gene.

The chain employs TRBV2 and TRBJ1-6; the D is unclear. V was shortened by 0 bases and J by 7 bases, with 16 bases between the two germline ends. Germline V lookup: CDR1 SNHLY, CDR2 FYNNEI. CDR3 length: 17 residues. The CDR3 DNA follows: TGTGCCAGCAGTGAAGCCGTCGGAGGCGCTCTCAATTCACCCCTCCACTTT. Its protein is CASSEAVGGALNSPLHF.

J is TRBJ1-1 and V is TRBV19; TRBD1 aligns across 8 bases. Germline loops: CDR1 LNHDA, CDR2 SQIVND (reference sequence). V gave up 0 bases and J gave up 5 bases; unmatched junction bases: 11. The CDR3 sequence is 17 residues long. The CDR3, as DNA: TGTGCCAGTAGTATAGAGGACAGGGTAGGATTGTTAACTGAAGCTTTCTTT. It yields the protein CASSIEDRVGLLTEAFF.

In regard to this clone: Other DNA sequences from this sample encode an identical CDR3 as well. V and J are TRBV30 and TRBJ2-3, with 11 bases that match TRBD2. CDR3 length: 16 amino acids. Trimming took 0 bases from V and 1 from J; bases not matched to a gene: 3. From germline, CDR1 is GTSNPN and CDR2 SVGIG (reference sequence). In DNA form, the CDR3 reads TGTGCCTGGAGTGTAGGGACTAGCGGAGGCACAGATACGCAGTATTTT. It is translated as CAWSVGTSGGTDTQYF.

The CDR3 is CASSPVAPNEKLFF. The CDR3 DNA reads as TGTGCCAGCAGTCCAGTGGCCCCTAATGAAAAACTGTTTTTT. The genes are TRBV7-9 and TRBJ1-4; no firm D call. Germline values: CDR1 SEHNR, CDR2 FQNEAQ (reference sequence). The CDR3 has 14 amino acids. V was shortened by 6 bases and J by 3 bases, with 11 bases between the two germline ends.

The table lists this clone with a count of one. This chain links TRBV30 with TRBJ2-1, with 12 bases identical to TRBD1. V lost 1 base, J lost 2 bases, and 6 bases stayed unmatched. This CDR3 region has 17 residues. Per germline, CDR1 GTSNPN and CDR2 SVGIG (reference sequence). CDR3: CAWSGGTGGAAYNEQFF. CDR3 nucleotides: TGTGCCTGGAGTGGAGGGACAGGGGGCGCCGCCTACAATGAGCAGTTCTTC. The whole variable domain, filled in from reference TRBV30 and TRBJ2-1, reads SQTIHQWPATLVQPVGSPLSLECTVEGTSNPNLYWYRQAAGRGLQLLFYSVGIGQISSEVPQNLSASRPQDRQFILSSKKLLLSDSGFYLCAWSGGTGGAAYNEQFFGPGTRLTVL.

The chain uses TRBV4-2 and TRBJ2-1; TRBD1 aligns across 7 bases. The germline gives CDR1 LGHNA, CDR2 YNFKEQ. Trimming took 4 bases from V and 10 from J; bases not matched to a gene: 4. CDR3 length equals 12 residues. The CDR3: CASSPPGGEQFF. In DNA form, the CDR3 reads TGTGCCAGCAGCCCTCCAGGGGGAGAGCAGTTCTTC.

To note about this clone: At the DNA level, this CDR3 is encoded by other sequences in the same sample as well. V usage is TRBV2 and J usage is TRBJ1-6; D is ambiguous. The V gene lost 0 bases and the J gene lost 13 bases, with 10 bases spanning the gap. The germline V gene has CDR1 SNHLY and CDR2 FYNNEI. This CDR3 is built from 13 residues. CDR3 nucleotides: TGTGCCAGCAGTGAAGCGCTAGCTTCCCCCCTCCACTTT. Its translation: CASSEALASPLHF.

This clone came up once. J is TRBJ1-2 and V is TRBV6-5; D uncertain. This CDR3 spans 14 amino acids. V was shortened by 6 bases and J by 4 bases, with 15 bases between the two germline ends. From germline, CDR1 is MNHEY and CDR2 SVGAGI. The CDR3 here is CASRRSAAVYGYTF. The CDR3 DNA reads TGTGCCAGCAGAAGATCCGCCGCAGTCTATGGCTACACCTTC.

The chain has TRBV18 and TRBJ2-5; a weak D match, TRBD2 (6 bases). Trimming shortened V by 2 bases and J by 4 bases, and 8 bases separated the two germline ends. Germline V gene sequence: CDR1 KGHSH, CDR2 LQKENI. The CDR3 is 13 residues long. As DNA, the CDR3 is TGTGCCAGCTCACCATCGGAGGGAGAGACCCAGTACTTC. This sequence encodes CASSPSEGETQYF.